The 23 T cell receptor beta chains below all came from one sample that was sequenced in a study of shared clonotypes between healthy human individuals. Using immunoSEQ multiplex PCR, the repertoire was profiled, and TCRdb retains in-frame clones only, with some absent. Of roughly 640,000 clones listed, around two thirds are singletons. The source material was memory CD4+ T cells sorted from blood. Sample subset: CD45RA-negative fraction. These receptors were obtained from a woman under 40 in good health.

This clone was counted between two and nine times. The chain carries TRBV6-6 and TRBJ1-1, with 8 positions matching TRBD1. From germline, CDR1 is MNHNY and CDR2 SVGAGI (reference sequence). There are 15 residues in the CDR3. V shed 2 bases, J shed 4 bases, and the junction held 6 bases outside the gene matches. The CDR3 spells CASSYLDREGTEAFF. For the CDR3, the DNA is TGTGCCAGCAGTTACCTGGACAGGGAGGGCACTGAAGCTTTCTTT.

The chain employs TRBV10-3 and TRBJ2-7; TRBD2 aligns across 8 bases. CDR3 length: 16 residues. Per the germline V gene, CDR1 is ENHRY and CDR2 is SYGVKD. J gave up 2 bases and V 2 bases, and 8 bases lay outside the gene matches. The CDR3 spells CAISEPAGGKAYEQYF. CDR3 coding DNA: TGTGCCATCAGTGAGCCGGCGGGAGGTAAGGCCTACGAGCAGTACTTC.

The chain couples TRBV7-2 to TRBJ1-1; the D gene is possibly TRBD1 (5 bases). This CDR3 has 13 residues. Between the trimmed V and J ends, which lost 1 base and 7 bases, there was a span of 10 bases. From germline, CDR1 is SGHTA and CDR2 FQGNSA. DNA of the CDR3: TGTGCCAGCAGCTTAGAATCGGGACGTGAAGCTTTCTTT. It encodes CASSLESGREAFF.

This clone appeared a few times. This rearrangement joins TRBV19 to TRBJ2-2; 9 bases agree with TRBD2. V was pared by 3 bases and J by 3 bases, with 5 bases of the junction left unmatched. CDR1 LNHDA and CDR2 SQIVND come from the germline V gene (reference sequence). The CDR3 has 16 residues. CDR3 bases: TGTGCCAGTAGTATGTTAGCGGGAGAAGACACCGGGGAGCTGTTTTTT. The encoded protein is CASSMLAGEDTGELFF.

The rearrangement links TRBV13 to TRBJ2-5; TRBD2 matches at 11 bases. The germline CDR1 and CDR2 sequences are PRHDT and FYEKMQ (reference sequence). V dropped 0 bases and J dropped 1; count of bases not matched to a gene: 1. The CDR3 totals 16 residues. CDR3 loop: CASSLGGLAAQETQYF. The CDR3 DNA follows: TGTGCCAGCAGCTTAGGGGGACTAGCGGCCCAAGAGACCCAGTACTTC.

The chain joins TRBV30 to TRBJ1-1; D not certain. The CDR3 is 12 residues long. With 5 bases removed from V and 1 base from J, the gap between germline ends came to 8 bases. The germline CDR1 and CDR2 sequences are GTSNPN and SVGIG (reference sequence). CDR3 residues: CAWDRGNTEAFF. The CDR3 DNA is TGTGCCTGGGATCGGGGGAACACTGAAGCTTTCTTT.

The CDR3, as DNA: TGTGCCAGTACCCTGGGGCAGGGCCGAAATGGCTACACCTTC. Protein sequence: CASTLGQGRNGYTF. This chain uses TRBV19 with TRBJ1-2; a possible D gene is TRBD1 (5 bases). V was cut by 7 bases and J by 6 bases, with 18 bases left in between. The germline V gene has CDR1 LNHDA and CDR2 SQIVND (reference sequence). The length of the CDR3 is 14 residues.

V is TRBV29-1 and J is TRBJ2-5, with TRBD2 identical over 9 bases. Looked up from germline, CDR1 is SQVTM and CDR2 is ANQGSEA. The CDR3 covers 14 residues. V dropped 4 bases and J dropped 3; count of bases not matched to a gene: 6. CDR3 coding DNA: TGCAGCGTTGGGAGCGGGAGGACCAAAGAGACCCAGTACTTC. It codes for CSVGSGRTKETQYF.

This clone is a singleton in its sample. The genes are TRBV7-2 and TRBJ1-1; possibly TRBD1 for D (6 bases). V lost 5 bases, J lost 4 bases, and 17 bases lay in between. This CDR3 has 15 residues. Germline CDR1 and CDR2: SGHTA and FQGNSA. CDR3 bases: TGTGCCAGCAGCCCAGCGGGGGGGCTGGGCACTGAAGCTTTCTTT. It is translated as CASSPAGGLGTEAFF.

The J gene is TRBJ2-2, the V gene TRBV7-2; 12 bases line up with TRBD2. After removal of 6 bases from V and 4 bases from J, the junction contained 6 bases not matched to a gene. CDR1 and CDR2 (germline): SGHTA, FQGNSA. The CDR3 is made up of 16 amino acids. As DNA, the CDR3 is TGTGCCAGCAGACCCGGACTAGCGGGAAGCACCGGGGAGCTGTTTTTT. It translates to CASRPGLAGSTGELFF.

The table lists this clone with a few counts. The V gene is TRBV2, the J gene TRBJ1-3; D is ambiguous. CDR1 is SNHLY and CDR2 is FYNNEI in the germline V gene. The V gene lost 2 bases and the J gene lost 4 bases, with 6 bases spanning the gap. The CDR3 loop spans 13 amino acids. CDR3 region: CASSEHGGNTIYF. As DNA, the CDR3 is TGTGCCAGCAGTGAACACGGGGGAAACACCATATATTTT.

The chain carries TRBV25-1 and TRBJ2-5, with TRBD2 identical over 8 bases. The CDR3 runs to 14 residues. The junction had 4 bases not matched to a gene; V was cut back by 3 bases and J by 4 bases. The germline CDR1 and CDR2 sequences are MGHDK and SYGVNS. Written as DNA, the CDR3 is TGTGCCAGCAGTGACGGACTAGCCCGAGAGACCCAGTACTTC. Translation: CASSDGLARETQYF.

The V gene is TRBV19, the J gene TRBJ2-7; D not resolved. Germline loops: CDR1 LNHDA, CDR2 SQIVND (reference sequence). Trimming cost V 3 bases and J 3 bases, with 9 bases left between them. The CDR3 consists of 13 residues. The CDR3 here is CASSISHVYEQYF. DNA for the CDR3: TGTGCCAGTAGTATCTCTCACGTCTACGAGCAGTACTTC.

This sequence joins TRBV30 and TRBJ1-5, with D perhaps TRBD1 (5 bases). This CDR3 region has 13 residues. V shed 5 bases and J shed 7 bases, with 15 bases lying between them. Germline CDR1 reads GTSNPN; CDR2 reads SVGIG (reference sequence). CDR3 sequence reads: CAWGWGVGQPQHF. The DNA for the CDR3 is TGTGCCTGGGGGTGGGGGGTCGGCCAGCCCCAGCATTTT.

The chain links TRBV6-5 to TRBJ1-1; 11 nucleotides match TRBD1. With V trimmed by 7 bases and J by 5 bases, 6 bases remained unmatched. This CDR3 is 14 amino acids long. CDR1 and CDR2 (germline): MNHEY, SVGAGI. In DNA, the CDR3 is TGTGCCAGCAATCCCGGGACAGGGGGGACTGAAGCTTTCTTT. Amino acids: CASNPGTGGTEAFF.

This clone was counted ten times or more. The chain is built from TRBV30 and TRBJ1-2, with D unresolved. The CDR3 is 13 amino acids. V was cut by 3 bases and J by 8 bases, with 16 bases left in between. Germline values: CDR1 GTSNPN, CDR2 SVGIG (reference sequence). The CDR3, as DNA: TGTGCCTGGAGCCCCCAAGGAGTGTACGGCTACACCTTC. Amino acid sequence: CAWSPQGVYGYTF.

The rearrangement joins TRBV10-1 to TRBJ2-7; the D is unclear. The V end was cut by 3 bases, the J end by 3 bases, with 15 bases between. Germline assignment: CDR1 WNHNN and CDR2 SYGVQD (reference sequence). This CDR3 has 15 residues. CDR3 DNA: TGCGCCAGCAGTGAAGGCGGCTCCACCCTCTACGAGCAGTACTTC. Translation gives CASSEGGSTLYEQYF.

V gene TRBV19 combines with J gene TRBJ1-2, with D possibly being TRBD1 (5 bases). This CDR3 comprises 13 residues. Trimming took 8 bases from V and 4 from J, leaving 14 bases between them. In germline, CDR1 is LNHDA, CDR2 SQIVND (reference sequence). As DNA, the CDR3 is TGTGCCAGTGCTGGGGGTGGGGTCTATGGCTACACCTTC. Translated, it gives CASAGGGVYGYTF.

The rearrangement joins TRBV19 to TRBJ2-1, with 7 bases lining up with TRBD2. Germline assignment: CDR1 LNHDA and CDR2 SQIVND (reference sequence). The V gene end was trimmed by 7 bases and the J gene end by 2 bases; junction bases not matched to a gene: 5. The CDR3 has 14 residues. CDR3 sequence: CASNKAGPYNEQFF. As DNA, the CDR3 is TGTGCCAGTAATAAAGCGGGACCCTACAATGAGCAGTTCTTC.

The CDR3 DNA reads as TGTGCCTGGAAACCTAAGCCGGGACCTTCGACCTACGAGCAGTACTTC. It translates to CAWKPKPGPSTYEQYF. V is TRBV30 and J is TRBJ2-7; D may match TRBD1 or TRBD2 (5 bases each). CDR1 is GTSNPN, CDR2 SVGIG, per germline (reference sequence). The ends were cut back, 4 bases at V and 2 bases at J, with 21 bases in the middle. The CDR3 length is 16 residues.

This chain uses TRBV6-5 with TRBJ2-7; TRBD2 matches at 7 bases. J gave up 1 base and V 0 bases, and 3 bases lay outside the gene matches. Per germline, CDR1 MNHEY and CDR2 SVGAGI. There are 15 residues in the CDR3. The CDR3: CASSYSASGSYEQYF. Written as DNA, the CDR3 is TGTGCCAGCAGTTACTCGGCTAGCGGATCCTACGAGCAGTACTTC.

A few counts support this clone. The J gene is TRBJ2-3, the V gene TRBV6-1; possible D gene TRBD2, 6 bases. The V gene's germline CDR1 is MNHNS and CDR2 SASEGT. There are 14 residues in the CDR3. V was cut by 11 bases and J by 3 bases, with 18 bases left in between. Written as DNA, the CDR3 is TGTGCCGTGCACCCGGGAGCTAGAACAGATACGCAGTATTTT. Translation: CAVHPGARTDTQYF.

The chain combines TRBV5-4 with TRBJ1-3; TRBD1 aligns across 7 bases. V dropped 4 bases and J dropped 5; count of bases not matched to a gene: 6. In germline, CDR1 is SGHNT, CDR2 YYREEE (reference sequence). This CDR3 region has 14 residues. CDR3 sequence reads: CASSIDRARNTIYF. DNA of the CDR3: TGTGCCAGCAGCATAGACAGGGCTAGAAACACCATATATTTT.